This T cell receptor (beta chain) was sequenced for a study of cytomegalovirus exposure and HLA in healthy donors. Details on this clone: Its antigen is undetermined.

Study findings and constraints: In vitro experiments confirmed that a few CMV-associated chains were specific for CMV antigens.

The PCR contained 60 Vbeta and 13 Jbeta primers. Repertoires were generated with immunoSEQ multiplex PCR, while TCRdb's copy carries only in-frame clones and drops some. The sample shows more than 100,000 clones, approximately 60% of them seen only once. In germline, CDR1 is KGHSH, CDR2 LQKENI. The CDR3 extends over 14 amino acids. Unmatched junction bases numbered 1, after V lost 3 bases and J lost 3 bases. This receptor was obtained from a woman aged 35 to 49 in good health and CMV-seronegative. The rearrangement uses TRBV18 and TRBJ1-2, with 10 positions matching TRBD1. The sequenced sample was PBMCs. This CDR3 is CASSPGTGDYGYTF. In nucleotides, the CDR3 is TGTGCCAGCTCACCCGGGACAGGGGACTATGGCTACACCTTC.